This T cell receptor (beta chain) is drawn from a study of tumor and adjacent non-tumor tissue in lung cancer. Across the study: Histology: about 13 adenocarcinoma, a couple of squamous cell carcinoma, 1 small cell lung cancer. The patients, approximately nine men and 4 or 5 women, were roughly 30 to 80 with stage I to III disease. Samples averaged approximately 4.2 million productive TCRbeta reads each. Study-level points and caveats: Significantly higher TCR diversity was found in tumor than normal lung.

TCRbeta libraries were built with three rounds of nested PCR, modified from ARM-PCR. One entry per CDR3 protein results from TCRdb running MiXCR on the multiplex PCR reads. The repertoire has 75,000 to 90,000 distinct CDR3 sequences, more than 75% of them found once; the top ten carry 21%. Losses at the gene ends were 2 bases for V and 8 bases for J; bases not matched to a gene: 6. This CDR3 spans 14 amino acids. CDR1 and CDR2 from the germline V gene are MNHEY and SVGAGI. RNA was extracted from bulk tissue without any cell sorting. The normal lung tissue was taken more than 3 cm from the tumor edge. This clonotype has at least ten counts. No antigen is known for it. Given a much more abundant clone one base away, this may be a read error.

The receptor was isolated from a woman aged 50 to 65 with non-small cell lung cancer. The sample comprised distant non-tumor lung tissue. V gene TRBV6-5 combines with J gene TRBJ2-3; 8 positions agree with TRBD1. The CDR3 is CASSYARGQGTQYF. CDR3 DNA sequence: TGTGCCAGCAGTTACGCCAGGGGGCAAGGTACGCAGTATTTT.